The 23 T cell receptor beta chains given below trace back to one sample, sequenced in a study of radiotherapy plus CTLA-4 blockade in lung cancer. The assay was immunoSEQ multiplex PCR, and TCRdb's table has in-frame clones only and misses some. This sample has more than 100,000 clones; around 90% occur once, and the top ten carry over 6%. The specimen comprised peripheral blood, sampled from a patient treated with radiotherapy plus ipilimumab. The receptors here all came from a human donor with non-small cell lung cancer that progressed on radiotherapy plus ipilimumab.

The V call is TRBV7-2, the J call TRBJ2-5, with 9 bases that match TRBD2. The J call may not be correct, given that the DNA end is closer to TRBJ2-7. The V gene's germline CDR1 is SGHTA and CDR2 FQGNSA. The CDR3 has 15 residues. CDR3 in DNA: TGTGCCAGCAGCCCGGTAGCGGGGGCATCCTACGAGCAGTACTTC. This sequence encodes CASSPVAGASYEQYF.

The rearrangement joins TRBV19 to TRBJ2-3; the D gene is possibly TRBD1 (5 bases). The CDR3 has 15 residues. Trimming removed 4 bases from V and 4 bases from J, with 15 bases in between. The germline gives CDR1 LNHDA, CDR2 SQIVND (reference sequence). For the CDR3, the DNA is TGTGCCAGTAGTACAGGGTCCGGGTCCGCAGATACGCAGTATTTT. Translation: CASSTGSGSADTQYF. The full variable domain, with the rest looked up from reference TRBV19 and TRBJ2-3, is DGGITQSPKYLFRKEGQNVTLSCEQNLNHDAMYWYRQDPGQGLRLIYYSQIVNDFQKGDIAEGYSVSREKKESFPLTVTSAQKNPTAFYLCASSTGSGSADTQYFGPGTRLTVL.

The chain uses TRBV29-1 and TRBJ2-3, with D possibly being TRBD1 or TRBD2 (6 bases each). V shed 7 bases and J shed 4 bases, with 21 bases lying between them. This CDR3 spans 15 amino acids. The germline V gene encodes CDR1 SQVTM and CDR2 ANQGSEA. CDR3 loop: CSAGGAGAGSDTQYF. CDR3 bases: TGCAGCGCCGGCGGGGCAGGGGCTGGCTCAGATACGCAGTATTTT.

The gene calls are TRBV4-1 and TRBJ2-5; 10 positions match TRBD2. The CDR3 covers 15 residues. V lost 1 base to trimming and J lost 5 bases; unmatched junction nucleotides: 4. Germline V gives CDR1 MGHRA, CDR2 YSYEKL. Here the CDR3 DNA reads TGCGCCAGCAGCCAAGGAGGGACTAGCGTTGAGACCCAGTACTTC. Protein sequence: CASSQGGTSVETQYF.

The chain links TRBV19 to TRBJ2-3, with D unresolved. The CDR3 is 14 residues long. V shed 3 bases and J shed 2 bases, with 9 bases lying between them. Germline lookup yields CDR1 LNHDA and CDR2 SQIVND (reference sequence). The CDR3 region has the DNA TGTGCCAGTAGTATCGGGCCGGCCACAGATACGCAGTATTTT. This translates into CASSIGPATDTQYF. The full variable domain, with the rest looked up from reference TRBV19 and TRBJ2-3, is DGGITQSPKYLFRKEGQNVTLSCEQNLNHDAMYWYRQDPGQGLRLIYYSQIVNDFQKGDIAEGYSVSREKKESFPLTVTSAQKNPTAFYLCASSIGPATDTQYFGPGTRLTVL.

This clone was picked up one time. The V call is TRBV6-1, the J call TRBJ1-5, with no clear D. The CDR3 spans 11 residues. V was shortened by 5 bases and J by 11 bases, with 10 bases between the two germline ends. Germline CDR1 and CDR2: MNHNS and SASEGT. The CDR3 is CASSLRQTQHF. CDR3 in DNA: TGTGCCAGCAGTTTACGGCAGACCCAGCATTTT.

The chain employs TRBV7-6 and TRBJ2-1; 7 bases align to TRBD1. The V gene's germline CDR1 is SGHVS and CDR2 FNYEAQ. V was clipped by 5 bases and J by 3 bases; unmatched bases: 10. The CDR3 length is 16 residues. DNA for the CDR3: TGTGCCAGCAGCCCAGAGGGAGCAGGGGGCTACAATGAGCAGTTCTTC. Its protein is CASSPEGAGGYNEQFF.

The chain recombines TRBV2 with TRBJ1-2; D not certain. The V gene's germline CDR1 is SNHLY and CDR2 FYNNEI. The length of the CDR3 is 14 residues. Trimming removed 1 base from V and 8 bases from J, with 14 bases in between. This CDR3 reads CASSEGGVIEGYTF. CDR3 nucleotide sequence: TGTGCCAGCAGTGAAGGGGGAGTAATTGAGGGCTACACCTTC.

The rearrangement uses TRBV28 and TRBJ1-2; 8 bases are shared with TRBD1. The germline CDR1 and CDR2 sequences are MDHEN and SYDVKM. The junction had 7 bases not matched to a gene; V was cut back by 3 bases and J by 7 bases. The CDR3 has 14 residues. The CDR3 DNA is TGTGCCAGCAGTTTGCCAACCGACAGGGGTGGCTACACCTTC. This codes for CASSLPTDRGGYTF.

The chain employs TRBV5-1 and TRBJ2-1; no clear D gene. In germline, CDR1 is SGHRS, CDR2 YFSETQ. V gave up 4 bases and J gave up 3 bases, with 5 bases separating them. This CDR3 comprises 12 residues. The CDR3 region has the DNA TGCGCCAGCAGCGAATACTACAATGAGCAGTTCTTC. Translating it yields CASSEYYNEQFF.

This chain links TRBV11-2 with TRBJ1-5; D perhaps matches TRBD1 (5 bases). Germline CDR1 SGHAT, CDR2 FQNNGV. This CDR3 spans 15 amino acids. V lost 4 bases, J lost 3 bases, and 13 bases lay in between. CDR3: CASSSQPGPNQPQHF. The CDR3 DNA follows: TGTGCCAGCAGCTCTCAGCCGGGACCCAATCAGCCCCAGCATTTT.

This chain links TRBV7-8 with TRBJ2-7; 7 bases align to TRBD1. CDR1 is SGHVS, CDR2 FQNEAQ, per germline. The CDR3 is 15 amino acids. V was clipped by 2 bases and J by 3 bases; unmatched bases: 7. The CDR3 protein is CASSLSTGANYEQYF. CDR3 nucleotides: TGTGCCAGCAGCTTATCTACAGGGGCGAACTACGAGCAGTACTTC.

CDR3 amino acids: CASSTKAETEAFF. CDR3 nucleotide sequence: TGTGCCAGCAGCACTAAAGCGGAAACTGAAGCTTTCTTT. The chain combines TRBV7-9 with TRBJ1-1; no clear D. This CDR3 is 13 amino acids long. V was trimmed by 5 bases and J by 5 bases, leaving 12 bases between them. In germline, CDR1 is SEHNR, CDR2 FQNEAQ (reference sequence).

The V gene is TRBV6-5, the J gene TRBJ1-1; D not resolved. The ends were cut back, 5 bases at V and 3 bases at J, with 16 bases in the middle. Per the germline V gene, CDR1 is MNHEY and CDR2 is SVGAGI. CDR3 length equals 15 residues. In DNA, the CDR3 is TGTGCCAGCAGTCGGGGTGGGCTACGGTACACTGAAGCTTTCTTT. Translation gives CASSRGGLRYTEAFF.

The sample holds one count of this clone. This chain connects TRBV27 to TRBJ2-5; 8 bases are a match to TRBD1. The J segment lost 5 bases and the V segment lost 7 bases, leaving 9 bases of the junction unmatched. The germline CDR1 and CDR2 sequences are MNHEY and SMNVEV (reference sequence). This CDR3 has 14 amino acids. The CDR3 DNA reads TGTGCCAGCAAGGATGGACAGGGTAGGGAGACCCAGTACTTC. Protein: CASKDGQGRETQYF.

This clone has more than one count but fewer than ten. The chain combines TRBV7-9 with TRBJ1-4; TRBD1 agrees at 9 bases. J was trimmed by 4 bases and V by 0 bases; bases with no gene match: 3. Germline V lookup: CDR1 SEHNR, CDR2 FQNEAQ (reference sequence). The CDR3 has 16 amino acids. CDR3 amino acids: CASSLASTGGNEKLFF. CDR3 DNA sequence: TGTGCCAGCAGCTTAGCCTCGACAGGGGGTAATGAAAAACTGTTTTTT.

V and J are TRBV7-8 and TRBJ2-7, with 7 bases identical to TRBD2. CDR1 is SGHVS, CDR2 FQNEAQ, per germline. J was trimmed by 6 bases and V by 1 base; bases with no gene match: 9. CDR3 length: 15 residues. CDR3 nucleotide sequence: TGTGCCAGCAGCTTAGTTTTAGCGGGCTTGGGCGAGCAGTACTTC. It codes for CASSLVLAGLGEQYF.

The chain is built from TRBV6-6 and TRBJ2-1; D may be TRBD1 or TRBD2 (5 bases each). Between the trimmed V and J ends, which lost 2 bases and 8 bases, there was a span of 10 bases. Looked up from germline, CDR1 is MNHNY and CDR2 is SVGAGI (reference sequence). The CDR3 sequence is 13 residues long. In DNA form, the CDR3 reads TGTGCCAGCAGTTACGGGGGAATGGATGAGCAGTTCTTC. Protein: CASSYGGMDEQFF.

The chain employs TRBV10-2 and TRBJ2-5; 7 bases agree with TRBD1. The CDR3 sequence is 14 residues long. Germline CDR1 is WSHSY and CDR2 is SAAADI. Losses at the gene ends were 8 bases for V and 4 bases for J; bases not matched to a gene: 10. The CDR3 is CASSATGSVETQYF. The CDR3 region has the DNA TGCGCCAGCTCCGCGACAGGGTCGGTAGAGACCCAGTACTTC.

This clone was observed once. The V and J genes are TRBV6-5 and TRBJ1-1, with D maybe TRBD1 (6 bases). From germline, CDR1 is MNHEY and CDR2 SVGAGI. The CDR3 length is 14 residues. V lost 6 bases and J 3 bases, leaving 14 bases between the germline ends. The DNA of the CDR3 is TGTGCCAGCAGAAGGGGGGTTGGGGACACTGAAGCTTTCTTT. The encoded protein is CASRRGVGDTEAFF.

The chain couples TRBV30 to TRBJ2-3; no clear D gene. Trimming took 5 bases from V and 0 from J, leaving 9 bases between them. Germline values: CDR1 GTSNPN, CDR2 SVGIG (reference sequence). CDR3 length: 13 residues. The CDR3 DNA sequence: TGTGCCTGGGATGTCGGGAGCACAGATACGCAGTATTTT. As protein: CAWDVGSTDTQYF.

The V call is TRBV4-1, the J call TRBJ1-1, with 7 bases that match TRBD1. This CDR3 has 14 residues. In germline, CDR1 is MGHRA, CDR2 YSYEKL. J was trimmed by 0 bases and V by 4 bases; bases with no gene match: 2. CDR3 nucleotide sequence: TGCGCCAGCAGCCGAGGACAGGTGAACACTGAAGCTTTCTTT. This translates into CASSRGQVNTEAFF.

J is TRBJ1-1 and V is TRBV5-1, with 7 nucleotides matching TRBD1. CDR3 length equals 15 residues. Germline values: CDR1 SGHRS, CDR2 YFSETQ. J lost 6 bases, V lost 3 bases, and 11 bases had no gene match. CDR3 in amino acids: CASSSIQGREAEAFF. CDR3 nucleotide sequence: TGCGCCAGCAGCTCGATACAGGGGAGGGAGGCTGAAGCTTTCTTT.